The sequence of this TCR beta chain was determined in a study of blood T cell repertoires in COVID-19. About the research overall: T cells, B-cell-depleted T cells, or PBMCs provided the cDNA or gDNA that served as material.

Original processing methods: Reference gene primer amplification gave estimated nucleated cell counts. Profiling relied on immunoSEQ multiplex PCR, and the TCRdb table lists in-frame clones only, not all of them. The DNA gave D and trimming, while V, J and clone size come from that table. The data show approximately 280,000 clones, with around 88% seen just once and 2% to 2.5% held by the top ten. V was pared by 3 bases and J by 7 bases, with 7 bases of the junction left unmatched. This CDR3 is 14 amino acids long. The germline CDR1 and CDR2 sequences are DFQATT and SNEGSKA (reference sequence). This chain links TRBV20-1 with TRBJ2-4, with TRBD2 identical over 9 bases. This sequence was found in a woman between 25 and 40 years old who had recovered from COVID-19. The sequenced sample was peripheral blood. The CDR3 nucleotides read TGCAGTGCTAGTGTAATGGGACTAGCCAACATTCAGTACTTC. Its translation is CSASVMGLANIQYF.